This T cell receptor beta chain appears in the sequencing data of a study of CXCR3-negative and CXCR3-positive naive CD8 T cells. In preparing the TRB cDNA libraries, 5' RACE with UMI labels was used. TCRdb reprocessed the 5' RACE reads and keeps a single row for each CDR3 protein, giving no DNA. The ten top clones account for around 1.9%, within a sample of about 41,000 distinct CDR3 sequences. This CDR3 spans 15 amino acids. The germline V gene has CDR1 MGHDK and CDR2 SYGVNS. Using triplicate sorts, some 300,000 cells were collected each time from every CD8+ T cell subset. Naive CD8+ T lymphocytes were specified as CD45RO-CCR7+CD27+CD95-.

Sequencing used naive CXCR3- CD8+ T cells from blood. The subset: CD45RO-CCR7+CD27+CD95- naive CD8+ T cells lacking CXCR3 (TNR3-). The TCR originated in a human donor in good health. Some clones in this sample may be carry-over from other donors' samples. The V call is TRBV25-1, the J call TRBJ1-6. The CDR3 spells CASSEYEGEGSPLHF. The full variable domain, in which reference TRBV25-1 and TRBJ1-6 provide the parts outside the CDR3, is EADIYQTPRYLVIGTGKKITLECSQTMGHDKMYWYQQDPGMELHLIHYSYGVNSTEKGDLSSESTVSRIRTEHFPLTLESARPSHTSQYLCASSEYEGEGSPLHFGNGTRLTVT.